This is a list of T cell receptor beta chains from one sample in a study of identical twins. TCRdb re-derived calls from the 5' RACE reads in MiXCR, one entry per CDR3 protein. The data show about 810,000 distinct CDR3 sequences, with about 12% seen just once and 1.5% to 2% held by the top ten. Separately, the same data were catalogued under a study of yellow fever vaccine responses in identical twins.

Sequenced input: PBMCs. Every receptor here comes from a woman aged 18 to 35 in good health. The CDR3 runs from the conserved cysteine through the conserved F or W. The order of the fields is V gene, CDR3 length, clone size, D gene, J gene, CDR3 protein, CDR3 DNA. D genes are given only for firm matches. The size of a clone is reported for some rows only, either as once, few or many, or as a class for expanded clones.

v_gene: TRBV5-5; len: 17; abundance: .; d_gene: TRBD1; j_gene: TRBJ2-5; CDR3aa: CASSSFPRQGAKETQYF; CDR3nt: TGTGCCAGCAGCTCCTTCCCTAGACAGGGGGCCAAAGAGACCCAGTACTTC
v_gene: TRBV5-1; len: 13; abundance: few; d_gene: .; j_gene: TRBJ2-2; CDR3aa: CASKGHNTGELFF; CDR3nt: TGCGCCAGCAAGGGGCACAACACCGGGGAGCTGTTTTTT
v_gene: TRBV20-1; len: 14; abundance: .; d_gene: .; j_gene: TRBJ1-5; CDR3aa: CSASGLYSNQPQHF; CDR3nt: TGCAGTGCTAGTGGCCTGTATAGCAATCAGCCCCAGCATTTT
v_gene: TRBV25-1; len: 12; abundance: .; d_gene: .; j_gene: TRBJ2-3; CDR3aa: CASAIRRDTQYF; CDR3nt: TGTGCCAGCGCAATTCGGAGGGATACGCAGTATTTT
v_gene: TRBV28; len: 13; abundance: few; d_gene: .; j_gene: TRBJ1-5; CDR3aa: CASRIWANQPQHF; CDR3nt: TGTGCCAGCAGGATTTGGGCCAATCAGCCCCAGCATTTT
v_gene: TRBV11-2; len: 15; abundance: many; d_gene: .; j_gene: TRBJ2-1; CDR3aa: CASSLSDYLYNEQFF; CDR3nt: TGTGCCAGCAGCTTAAGTGACTACCTCTACAATGAGCAGTTCTTC
v_gene: TRBV3-1; len: 16; abundance: .; d_gene: .; j_gene: TRBJ2-1; CDR3aa: CASSQAGIGARNEQFF; CDR3nt: TGTGCCAGCAGCCAAGCCGGTATAGGGGCGCGTAATGAGCAGTTCTTC
v_gene: TRBV24-1; len: 15; abundance: many; d_gene: .; j_gene: TRBJ2-1; CDR3aa: CATSEAGPQYNEQFF; CDR3nt: TGTGCCACCAGTGAGGCGGGACCTCAATACAATGAGCAGTTCTTC
v_gene: TRBV6-5; len: 13; abundance: few; d_gene: .; j_gene: TRBJ1-1; CDR3aa: CASSYSSFTEAFF; CDR3nt: TGTGCCAGCAGTTACTCGTCGTTCACTGAAGCTTTCTTT
v_gene: TRBV4-1; len: 15; abundance: .; d_gene: TRBD2; j_gene: TRBJ2-7; CDR3aa: CASSQELAGPYEQYF; CDR3nt: TGCGCCAGCAGCCAAGAACTAGCGGGACCCTACGAGCAGTACTTC
v_gene: TRBV27; len: 15; abundance: few; d_gene: .; j_gene: TRBJ2-7; CDR3aa: CASSSSRQGEYEQYF; CDR3nt: TGTGCCAGCAGTTCCTCTCGGCAGGGCGAGTACGAGCAGTACTTC
v_gene: TRBV10-2; len: 14; abundance: .; d_gene: TRBD2; j_gene: TRBJ2-7; CDR3aa: CASSELAGVYEQYF; CDR3nt: TGCGCCAGCAGTGAGCTAGCGGGAGTCTACGAGCAGTACTTC
v_gene: TRBV3-1; len: 16; abundance: few; d_gene: .; j_gene: TRBJ1-1; CDR3aa: CASSHLKGRENTEAFF; CDR3nt: TGTGCCAGCAGCCATCTTAAGGGCAGGGAGAACACTGAAGCTTTCTTT
v_gene: TRBV21-1; len: 15; abundance: once; d_gene: .; j_gene: TRBJ2-5; CDR3aa: CASSKRHQFLETQYF; CDR3nt: TGTGCCAGCAGCAAGCGGCACCAGTTCCTAGAGACCCAGTACTTC
v_gene: TRBV3-1; len: 16; abundance: few; d_gene: .; j_gene: TRBJ2-2; CDR3aa: CASSQVSGAVAGELFF; CDR3nt: TGTGCCAGCAGCCAAGTTTCGGGGGCTGTCGCCGGGGAGCTGTTTTTT
v_gene: TRBV4-2; len: 14; abundance: few; d_gene: TRBD2; j_gene: TRBJ2-3; CDR3aa: CASRPSGGTDTQYF; CDR3nt: TGTGCCAGCCGACCTAGCGGGGGCACAGATACGCAGTATTTT
v_gene: TRBV2; len: 15; abundance: many; d_gene: TRBD2; j_gene: TRBJ2-7; CDR3aa: CASSQTSGNGYEQYF; CDR3nt: TGTGCCAGCAGCCAGACTAGCGGGAACGGCTACGAGCAGTACTTC
v_gene: TRBV12-3/TRBV12-4; len: 15; abundance: many; d_gene: TRBD1; j_gene: TRBJ2-1; CDR3aa: CASSSLGTGVNEQFF; CDR3nt: TGTGCCAGCAGTTCCCTGGGGACAGGGGTTAATGAGCAGTTCTTC
v_gene: TRBV6-5; len: 11; abundance: many; d_gene: .; j_gene: TRBJ2-1; CDR3aa: CACSAGNEQFF; CDR3nt: TGTGCCTGCTCGGCAGGCAATGAGCAGTTCTTC
v_gene: TRBV2; len: 13; abundance: .; d_gene: .; j_gene: TRBJ1-1; CDR3aa: CASRQGPEGGIIF; CDR3nt: TGTGCCAGCAGACAGGGCCCAGAGGGAGGGATTATCTTT
v_gene: TRBV27; len: 15; abundance: .; d_gene: .; j_gene: TRBJ1-3; CDR3aa: CASSRGRPSGNTIYF; CDR3nt: TGTGCCAGCAGCCGCGGACGGCCCTCTGGAAACACCATATATTTT
v_gene: TRBV27; len: 14; abundance: .; d_gene: TRBD2; j_gene: TRBJ2-3; CDR3aa: CASLAGMDTDTQYF; CDR3nt: TGTGCCAGCCTAGCGGGTATGGACACAGATACGCAGTATTTT
v_gene: TRBV13; len: 15; abundance: many; d_gene: TRBD2; j_gene: TRBJ2-3; CDR3aa: CASSPRTSGTDTQYF; CDR3nt: TGTGCCAGCAGCCCCCGGACTAGCGGGACAGATACGCAGTATTTT
v_gene: TRBV20-1; len: 15; abundance: few; d_gene: TRBD2; j_gene: TRBJ2-7; CDR3aa: CSARDYASGNYEQYF; CDR3nt: TGCAGTGCTAGAGATTATGCTAGCGGGAACTACGAGCAGTACTTC
v_gene: TRBV12-3/TRBV12-4; len: 14; abundance: .; d_gene: .; j_gene: TRBJ1-1; CDR3aa: CASSFFPVNTEAFF; CDR3nt: TGTGCCAGCAGTTTTTTCCCGGTGAACACTGAAGCTTTCTTT
v_gene: TRBV5-1; len: 14; abundance: .; d_gene: TRBD1; j_gene: TRBJ1-6; CDR3aa: CASRGGTVGSPLHF; CDR3nt: TGCGCCAGCCGAGGAGGGACAGTAGGCTCACCCCTCCACTTT
v_gene: TRBV6-2/TRBV6-3; len: 18; abundance: .; d_gene: TRBD2; j_gene: TRBJ2-3; CDR3aa: CASAFPGLAGGPSDTQYF; CDR3nt: TGTGCCAGCGCTTTCCCGGGACTAGCGGGGGGGCCATCGGATACGCAGTATTTT
v_gene: TRBV11-1; len: 18; abundance: .; d_gene: TRBD1; j_gene: TRBJ2-4; CDR3aa: CASSLWTGGLLAKNIQYF; CDR3nt: TGTGCCAGCAGCTTGTGGACAGGGGGCCTTCTAGCCAAAAACATTCAGTACTTC
v_gene: TRBV5-1; len: 16; abundance: .; d_gene: TRBD2; j_gene: TRBJ2-3; CDR3aa: CASSQMTSGSTDTQYF; CDR3nt: TGCGCCAGCAGCCAAATGACTAGCGGTAGCACAGATACGCAGTATTTT
v_gene: TRBV20-1; len: 14; abundance: few; d_gene: TRBD2; j_gene: TRBJ2-3; CDR3aa: CSAETQRDTDTQYF; CDR3nt: TGCAGTGCTGAGACTCAGCGGGACACAGATACGCAGTATTTT
v_gene: TRBV9; len: 15; abundance: many; d_gene: .; j_gene: TRBJ2-1; CDR3aa: CASSVKQGSFNEQFF; CDR3nt: TGTGCCAGCAGCGTAAAACAGGGTTCCTTCAATGAGCAGTTCTTC
v_gene: TRBV5-5; len: 14; abundance: .; d_gene: .; j_gene: TRBJ1-2; CDR3aa: CASSSGLAFYGYTF; CDR3nt: TGTGCCAGCAGTTCAGGACTCGCTTTTTATGGCTACACCTTC
v_gene: TRBV29-1; len: 12; abundance: many; d_gene: .; j_gene: TRBJ2-1; CDR3aa: CSVEDLGNEQFF; CDR3nt: TGCAGCGTTGAAGATCTCGGGAATGAGCAGTTCTTC
v_gene: TRBV6-1; len: 14; abundance: many; d_gene: .; j_gene: TRBJ1-5; CDR3aa: CASSPPGGNQPQHF; CDR3nt: TGTGCCAGCAGCCCCCCGGGCGGAAATCAGCCCCAGCATTTT
v_gene: TRBV5-5; len: 17; abundance: .; d_gene: TRBD2; j_gene: TRBJ2-1; CDR3aa: CASSLGPSGSSYNEQFF; CDR3nt: TGTGCCAGCAGCTTGGGGCCTAGCGGGAGCTCCTACAATGAGCAGTTCTTC
v_gene: TRBV9; len: 16; abundance: few; d_gene: TRBD1; j_gene: TRBJ1-3; CDR3aa: CASSTSGTGGGNTIYF; CDR3nt: TGTGCCAGCAGCACCTCAGGGACAGGGGGTGGAAACACCATATATTTT
v_gene: TRBV20-1; len: 14; abundance: few; d_gene: TRBD2; j_gene: TRBJ2-5; CDR3aa: CSARVHASGETQYF; CDR3nt: TGCAGTGCTAGAGTCCACGCTAGCGGGGAGACCCAGTACTTC
v_gene: TRBV11-2; len: 16; abundance: few; d_gene: TRBD1; j_gene: TRBJ2-6; CDR3aa: CASSRTGKSGANVLTF; CDR3nt: TGTGCCAGCAGTCGGACAGGGAAGTCCGGGGCCAACGTCCTGACTTTC